This entry lists 27 T cell receptor beta chains sequenced from one sample in a study of control samples from healthy donors and cancer patients (dated by TCRdb to about 2020). The receptor library was made with the immunoSEQ multiplex PCR assay. The table was pulled from immuneACCESS by TCRdb, which kept in-frame rearrangements only. Such tables lose some clones; where checked, under half of the loss comes from unresolved V genes, and the rest has no known cause. Across this sample there are 130,000 or so clones, with 70% to 90% seen only once. The ten largest clones capture roughly 3.2% of the sample. Sequencing input: blood. These receptors were taken from a man aged 45 to 65 in good health.

V and J are TRBV6-5 and TRBJ2-7; no clear D gene. V was shortened by 2 bases and J by 5 bases, with 19 bases between the two germline ends. The CDR3 runs 16 residues. CDR1 and CDR2 (germline): MNHEY, SVGAGI. For the CDR3, the DNA is TGTGCCAGCAGTTACGGCCCAGGTTTCCGAAGGGACGAGCAGTACTTC. Its protein product is CASSYGPGFRRDEQYF.

The chain recombines TRBV5-1 with TRBJ2-2; 9 nucleotides agree with TRBD1. The germline gives CDR1 SGHRS, CDR2 YFSETQ. With V trimmed by 2 bases and J by 2 bases, 7 bases remained unmatched. This CDR3 comprises 17 residues. CDR3 amino acids: CASSLLPGQGNTGELFF. In DNA form, the CDR3 reads TGCGCCAGCAGCTTACTACCGGGACAGGGAAACACCGGGGAGCTGTTTTTT.

CDR3 loop: CASSFGTGGAYEQYF. The CDR3 region has the DNA TGTGCCAGCAGTTTCGGGACAGGGGGCGCCTACGAGCAGTACTTC. This chain connects TRBV28 to TRBJ2-7; 12 positions match TRBD1. There are 15 residues in the CDR3. V lost 3 bases and J lost 2; bases outside the gene matches: 2. Germline V gene sequence: CDR1 MDHEN, CDR2 SYDVKM.

This chain uses TRBV28 with TRBJ2-7; TRBD1 matches at 7 bases. The CDR3 loop spans 14 amino acids. CDR1 and CDR2 from the germline V gene are MDHEN and SYDVKM. V gave up 3 bases and J gave up 4 bases; unmatched junction bases: 6. The CDR3 coding sequence is TGTGCCAGCAGTTTTCAGACAGGGACGTACGAGCAGTACTTC. It yields the protein CASSFQTGTYEQYF.

This chain links TRBV3-1 (or the pseudogene TRBV3-2) with TRBJ1-2; the D is unclear. Between the trimmed V and J ends, which lost 1 base and 5 bases, there was a span of 8 bases. Germline V CDR1 and CDR2: LGHDT, YNNKEL (reference sequence). CDR3 length equals 13 residues. The CDR3: CASSQGQTYGYTF. The CDR3 DNA follows: TGTGCCAGCAGCCAAGGGCAGACTTATGGCTACACCTTC.

The chain recombines TRBV30 with TRBJ2-7; weak D call: TRBD2 (6 bases). CDR1 is GTSNPN and CDR2 is SVGIG in the germline V gene (reference sequence). The CDR3 extends over 14 amino acids. The ends were cut back, 2 bases at V and 5 bases at J, with 16 bases in the middle. CDR3 protein: CAWSSTGVGDEQYF. The CDR3 nucleotides are TGTGCCTGGAGTTCAACGGGGGTCGGCGACGAGCAGTACTTC. The complete variable domain, with remaining parts taken from reference TRBV30 and TRBJ2-7, reads SQTIHQWPATLVQPVGSPLSLECTVEGTSNPNLYWYRQAAGRGLQLLFYSVGIGQISSEVPQNLSASRPQDRQFILSSKKLLLSDSGFYLCAWSSTGVGDEQYFGPGTRLTVT.

The chain has TRBV5-5 and TRBJ1-5, with D possibly being TRBD1 (6 bases). The germline V gene has CDR1 SGHKS and CDR2 YYEKEE (reference sequence). The CDR3 totals 14 residues. V lost 0 bases and J 10 bases, leaving 14 bases between the germline ends. In DNA form, the CDR3 reads TGTGCCAGCAGCTTGGGACAGGATCACGGTCCCCAGCATTTT. Its protein product is CASSLGQDHGPQHF.

This sequence joins TRBV19 and TRBJ2-7; 8 bases fit TRBD1. V dropped 2 bases and J dropped 7; count of bases not matched to a gene: 10. The CDR3 runs 15 residues. The V gene's germline CDR1 is LNHDA and CDR2 SQIVND (reference sequence). The CDR3 DNA sequence: TGTGCCAGTAGTATACCTGGGACAGGACCGGTGGAGCAGTACTTC. The encoded protein is CASSIPGTGPVEQYF.

The chain uses TRBV11-3 and TRBJ1-6; D remains unclear. The CDR3 extends over 14 amino acids. Germline CDR1 is SGHNT and CDR2 is YENEEA. V gave up 3 bases and J gave up 2 bases, with 5 bases separating them. For the CDR3, the DNA is TGTGCCAGCAGCTTGAATCCCTATAATTCACCCCTCCACTTT. This sequence encodes CASSLNPYNSPLHF.

The chain recombines TRBV4-1 with TRBJ2-5, with D possibly matching TRBD2 (6 bases). The V and J ends lost 1 base and 1 base respectively, with 13 bases between them. CDR1 and CDR2 from the germline V gene are MGHRA and YSYEKL. CDR3 length: 16 residues. The CDR3 sequence is CASSQGAGLSQETQYF. The DNA for the CDR3 is TGCGCCAGCAGCCAAGGAGCGGGTCTATCCCAAGAGACCCAGTACTTC.

This chain connects TRBV12-3 or TRBV12-4 to TRBJ1-5; D is uncertain. Trimming took off 2 bases at V and 4 bases at J, with 6 bases between the two ends. This CDR3 spans 13 amino acids. CDR3 sequence: CASSLKRNQPQHF. CDR3 sequence (DNA): TGTGCCAGCAGTTTAAAGAGGAATCAGCCCCAGCATTTT.

The chain uses TRBV28 and TRBJ2-7; TRBD1 matches 7 bases. CDR3 size: 14 residues. V lost 6 bases and J lost 4; bases outside the gene matches: 9. Germline V lookup: CDR1 MDHEN, CDR2 SYDVKM. The CDR3 reads CASSSSYRGYEQYF. The CDR3 region has the DNA TGTGCCAGCAGCTCATCCTACAGGGGTTACGAGCAGTACTTC.

This sequence joins TRBV5-4 and TRBJ2-2, with 12 bases matching TRBD2. Trimming took 4 bases from V and 4 from J; bases not matched to a gene: 11. The CDR3 length is 18 residues. CDR1 is SGHNT, CDR2 YYREEE, per germline (reference sequence). The CDR3 sequence is CASSRPGTSGLPTGELFF. The CDR3 coding sequence is TGTGCCAGCAGCAGACCCGGGACTAGCGGGCTTCCCACCGGGGAGCTGTTTTTT.

The genes are TRBV6-5 and TRBJ2-3; possible D gene TRBD1, 5 bases. The CDR3 runs 13 residues. Germline lookup yields CDR1 MNHEY and CDR2 SVGAGI. The V gene lost 8 bases and the J gene lost 2 bases, with 11 bases spanning the gap. CDR3 residues: CASPKGPTDTQYF. CDR3 in DNA: TGTGCCAGCCCCAAGGGGCCCACAGATACGCAGTATTTT.

This chain's CDR3 is CASSFRGSYNSPLHF. The CDR3 coding sequence is TGTGCCAGCAGTTTTAGGGGCTCCTATAATTCACCCCTCCACTTT. The J gene is TRBJ1-6, the V gene TRBV28; D possibly corresponds to TRBD1 (5 bases). The V gene's germline CDR1 is MDHEN and CDR2 SYDVKM. The CDR3 is 15 amino acids. V dropped 3 bases and J dropped 0 bases, with 6 bases sitting between them. Full variable domain (rest looked up from reference TRBV28 and TRBJ1-6): DVKVTQSSRYLVKRTGEKVFLECVQDMDHENMFWYRQDPGLGLRLIYFSYDVKMKEKGDIPEGYSVSREKKERFSLILESASTNQTSMYLCASSFRGSYNSPLHFGNGTRLTVT.

The V and J genes are TRBV18 and TRBJ2-1; 9 bases are a match to TRBD2. The CDR3 runs to 15 residues. Unmatched junction bases numbered 7, after V lost 6 bases and J lost 4 bases. Germline V gene data show CDR1 as KGHSH and CDR2 as LQKENI. The CDR3 region has the DNA TGTGCCAGCTCGGTTAGCGGGGGCCGTTACAATGAGCAGTTCTTC. Protein product: CASSVSGGRYNEQFF.

The J gene is TRBJ1-5, the V gene TRBV15; D is undetermined. The CDR3 runs to 13 residues. From germline, CDR1 is LNHNV and CDR2 YYDKDF (reference sequence). Trimming shortened V by 0 bases and J by 6 bases, and 6 bases separated the two germline ends. The CDR3 DNA reads as TGTGCCACCAGCAGAGATGAAGGTCAGCCCCAGCATTTT. This translates into CATSRDEGQPQHF. Complete variable domain (other parts from reference TRBV15 and TRBJ1-5): DAMVIQNPRYQVTQFGKPVTLSCSQTLNHNVMYWYQQKSSQAPKLLFHYYDKDFNNEADTPDNFQSRRPNTSFCFLDIRSPGLGDTAMYLCATSRDEGQPQHFGDGTRLSIL.

V is TRBV30 and J is TRBJ1-3; D is possibly TRBD1 (5 bases). Trimming removed 0 bases from V and 0 bases from J, with 15 bases in between. CDR3 length equals 17 residues. The germline V gene encodes CDR1 GTSNPN and CDR2 SVGIG (reference sequence). The CDR3 DNA reads TGTGCCTGGAGTGTACCCGGGACGCCGAGCTCTGGAAACACCATATATTTT. Encoded protein: CAWSVPGTPSSGNTIYF.

The V and J genes are TRBV18 and TRBJ1-3; D gene ambiguous. The germline V and J ends were trimmed by 2 bases and 0 bases, with 8 bases remaining between them. The CDR3 contains 15 residues. CDR1 KGHSH and CDR2 LQKENI come from the germline V gene. The CDR3 here is CASSPDQNSGNTIYF. The CDR3 nucleotides read TGTGCCAGCTCACCAGACCAAAACTCTGGAAACACCATATATTTT. The full variable domain, its missing parts supplied by reference TRBV18 and TRBJ1-3, is NAGVMQNPRHLVRRRGQEARLRCSPMKGHSHVYWYRQLPEEGLKFMVYLQKENIIDESGMPKERFSAEFPKEGPSILRIQQVVRGDSAAYFCASSPDQNSGNTIYFGEGSWLTVV.

The genes are TRBV11-2 and TRBJ1-3; D is uncertain. The ends were cut back, 5 bases at V and 0 bases at J, with 11 bases in the middle. CDR1 is SGHAT and CDR2 is FQNNGV in the germline V gene. This CDR3 is built from 15 residues. This CDR3 reads CASSEEDFSGNTIYF. CDR3 nucleotides: TGTGCCAGCAGCGAGGAGGACTTCTCTGGAAACACCATATATTTT.

The genes are TRBV6-6 and TRBJ2-3; 7 nucleotides align to TRBD2. V was clipped by 5 bases and J by 2 bases; unmatched bases: 4. From germline, CDR1 is MNHNY and CDR2 SVGAGI (reference sequence). The CDR3 is 14 residues long. This CDR3 reads CASSLGGITDTQYF. CDR3 nucleotide sequence: TGTGCCAGCAGTCTGGGGGGGATCACAGATACGCAGTATTTT.

This chain joins TRBV7-2 and TRBJ2-2, with TRBD1 matching 7 bases. The CDR3 spans 15 residues. Germline V gene lookup returns CDR1 SGHTA and CDR2 FQGNSA. After removal of 5 bases from V and 7 bases from J, the junction contained 10 bases not matched to a gene. The CDR3 protein is CASSPRTGQVGELFF. CDR3 DNA: TGTGCCAGCAGCCCCAGGACAGGACAGGTCGGGGAGCTGTTTTTT.

This chain connects TRBV11-3 to TRBJ2-2; 7 bases match TRBD1. V gave up 3 bases and J gave up 1 base; unmatched junction bases: 5. The CDR3 totals 16 residues. Germline assignment: CDR1 SGHNT and CDR2 YENEEA. The CDR3 DNA reads TGTGCCAGCAGCTTTTCCGGGACAGAGAACACCGGGGAGCTGTTTTTT. This gives the protein CASSFSGTENTGELFF.

The table lists this clone with a count of one. The gene calls are TRBV2 and TRBJ2-3; D is uncertain. From germline, CDR1 is SNHLY and CDR2 FYNNEI. V was clipped by 7 bases and J by 4 bases, with 9 bases between them. The CDR3 is 12 amino acids. The CDR3 sequence: CASITASDTQYF. Here the CDR3 DNA reads TGTGCCAGCATCACAGCTTCAGATACGCAGTATTTT.

This chain joins TRBV7-2 and TRBJ2-3; D gene ambiguous. The germline V gene encodes CDR1 SGHTA and CDR2 FQGNSA. The CDR3 contains 14 residues. The ends were cut back, 3 bases at V and 5 bases at J, with 12 bases in the middle. CDR3 coding DNA: TGTGCCAGCAGCTTTAGGCGTTATGAAGATACGCAGTATTTT. Translated: CASSFRRYEDTQYF. Full variable domain (outside the CDR3, taken from reference TRBV7-2 and TRBJ2-3): GAGVSQSPSNKVTEKGKDVELRCDPISGHTALYWYRQSLGQGLEFLIYFQGNSAPDKSGLPSDRFSAERTGGSVSTLTIQRTQQEDSAVYLCASSFRRYEDTQYFGPGTRLTVL.

The chain carries TRBV5-4 and TRBJ2-7; tentative D call: TRBD1 (5 bases). The CDR3 length is 15 residues. CDR1 and CDR2 from the germline V gene are SGHNT and YYREEE (reference sequence). V lost 3 bases and J lost 1, with 14 bases in between. The chain's CDR3 is CASSSTTQGSYEQYF. CDR3 DNA: TGTGCCAGCAGCTCCACCACCCAGGGTTCCTACGAGCAGTACTTC.

The chain has TRBV9 and TRBJ1-5; possible D gene TRBD1, 6 bases. Germline loops: CDR1 SGDLS, CDR2 YYNGEE. V was cut by 3 bases and J by 2 bases, with 15 bases left in between. The CDR3 is 16 residues long. CDR3 region: CASSAGVGRGNQPQHF. The CDR3 DNA reads as TGTGCCAGCAGCGCAGGGGTTGGTAGAGGCAATCAGCCCCAGCATTTT.